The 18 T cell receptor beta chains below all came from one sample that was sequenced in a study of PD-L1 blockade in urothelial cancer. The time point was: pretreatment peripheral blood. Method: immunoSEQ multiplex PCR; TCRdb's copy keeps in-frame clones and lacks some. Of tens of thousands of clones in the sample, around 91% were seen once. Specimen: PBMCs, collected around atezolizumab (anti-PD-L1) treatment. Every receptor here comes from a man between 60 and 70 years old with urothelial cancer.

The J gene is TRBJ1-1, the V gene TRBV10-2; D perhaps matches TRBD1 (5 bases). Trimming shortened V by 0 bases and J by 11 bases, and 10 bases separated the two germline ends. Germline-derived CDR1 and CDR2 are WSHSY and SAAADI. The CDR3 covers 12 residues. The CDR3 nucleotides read TGCGCCAGCAGTGAGTCCAACGGGGGGGCTTTCTTT. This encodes CASSESNGGAFF.

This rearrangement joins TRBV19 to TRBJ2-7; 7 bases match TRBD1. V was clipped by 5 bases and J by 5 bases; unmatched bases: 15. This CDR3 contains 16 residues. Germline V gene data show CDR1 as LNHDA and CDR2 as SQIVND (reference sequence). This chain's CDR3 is CASSDRDSSFIHEQYF. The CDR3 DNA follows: TGTGCCAGTAGTGATCGGGACAGTTCCTTTATCCACGAGCAGTACTTC. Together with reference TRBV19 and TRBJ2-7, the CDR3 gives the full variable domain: DGGITQSPKYLFRKEGQNVTLSCEQNLNHDAMYWYRQDPGQGLRLIYYSQIVNDFQKGDIAEGYSVSREKKESFPLTVTSAQKNPTAFYLCASSDRDSSFIHEQYFGPGTRLTVT.

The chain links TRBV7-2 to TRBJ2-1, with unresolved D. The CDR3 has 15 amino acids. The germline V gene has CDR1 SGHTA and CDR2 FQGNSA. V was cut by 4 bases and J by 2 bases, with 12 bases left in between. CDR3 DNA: TGTGCCAGCAGCTCCTACCCTCCCCCCTACAATGAGCAGTTCTTC. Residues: CASSSYPPPYNEQFF.

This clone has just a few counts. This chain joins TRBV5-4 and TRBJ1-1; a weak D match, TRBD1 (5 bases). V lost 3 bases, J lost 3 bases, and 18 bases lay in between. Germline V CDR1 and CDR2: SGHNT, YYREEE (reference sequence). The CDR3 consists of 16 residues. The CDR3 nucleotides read TGTGCCAGCAGCTACCCATTGGGGCGCTTGGACACTGAAGCTTTCTTT. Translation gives CASSYPLGRLDTEAFF.

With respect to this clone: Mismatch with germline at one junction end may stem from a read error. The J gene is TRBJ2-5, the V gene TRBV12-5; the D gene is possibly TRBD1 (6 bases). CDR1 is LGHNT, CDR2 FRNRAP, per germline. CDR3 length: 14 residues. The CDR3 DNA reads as TGTGCTAGTGGCTTGGGACACCTTGGGGAGACCCAGTACTTC. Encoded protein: CASGLGHLGETQYF.

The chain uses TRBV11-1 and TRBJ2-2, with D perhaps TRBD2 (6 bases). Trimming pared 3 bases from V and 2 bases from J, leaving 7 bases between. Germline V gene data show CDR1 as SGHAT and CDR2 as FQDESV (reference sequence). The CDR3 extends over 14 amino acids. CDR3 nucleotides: TGTGCCAGCAGCTTTACTAGCAACACCGGGGAGCTGTTTTTT. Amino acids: CASSFTSNTGELFF.

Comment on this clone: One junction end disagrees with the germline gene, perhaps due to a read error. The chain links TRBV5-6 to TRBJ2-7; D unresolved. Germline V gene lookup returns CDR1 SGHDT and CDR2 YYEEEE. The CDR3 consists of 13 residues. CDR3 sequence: CVSSSLQGSEQYF. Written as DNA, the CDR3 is TGTGTCAGCAGTAGCCTCCAAGGTAGCGAGCAGTACTTC. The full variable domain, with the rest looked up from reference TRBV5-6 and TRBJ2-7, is DAGVTQSPTHLIKTRGQQVTLRCSPKSGHDTVSWYQQALGQGPQFIFQYYEEEERQRGNFPDRFSGHQFPNYSSELNVNALLLGDSALYLCVSSSLQGSEQYFGPGTRLTVT.

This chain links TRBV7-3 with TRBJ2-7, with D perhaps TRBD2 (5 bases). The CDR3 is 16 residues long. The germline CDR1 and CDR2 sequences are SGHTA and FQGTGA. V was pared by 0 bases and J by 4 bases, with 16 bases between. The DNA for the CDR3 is TGTGCCAGCAGCTTAACGGGAGTATCTGCGGCGTACGAGCAGTACTTC. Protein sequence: CASSLTGVSAAYEQYF.

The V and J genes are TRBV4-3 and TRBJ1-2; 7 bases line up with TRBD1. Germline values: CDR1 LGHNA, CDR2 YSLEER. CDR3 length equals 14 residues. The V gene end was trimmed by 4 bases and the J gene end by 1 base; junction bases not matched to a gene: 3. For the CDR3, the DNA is TGCGCCAGCAGCCTGGGACAGCATAACTATGGCTACACCTTC. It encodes CASSLGQHNYGYTF.

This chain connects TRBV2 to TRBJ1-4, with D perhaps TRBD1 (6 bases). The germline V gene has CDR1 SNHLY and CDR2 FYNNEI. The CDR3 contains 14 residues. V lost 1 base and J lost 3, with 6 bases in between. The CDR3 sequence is CASSEGTANEKLFF. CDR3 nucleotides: TGTGCCAGCAGTGAAGGGACAGCTAATGAAAAACTGTTTTTT. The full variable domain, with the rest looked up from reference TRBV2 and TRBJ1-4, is EPEVTQTPSHQVTQMGQEVILRCVPISNHLYFYWYRQILGQKVEFLVSFYNNEISEKSEIFDDQFSVERPDGSNFTLKIRSTKLEDSAMYFCASSEGTANEKLFFGSGTQLSVL.

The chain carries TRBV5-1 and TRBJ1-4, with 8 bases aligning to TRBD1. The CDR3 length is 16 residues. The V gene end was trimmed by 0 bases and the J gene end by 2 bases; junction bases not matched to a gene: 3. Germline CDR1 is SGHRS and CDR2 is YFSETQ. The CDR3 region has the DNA TGCGCCAGCAGCTTGGCCAGGGGGCCTACTAATGAAAAACTGTTTTTT. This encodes CASSLARGPTNEKLFF.

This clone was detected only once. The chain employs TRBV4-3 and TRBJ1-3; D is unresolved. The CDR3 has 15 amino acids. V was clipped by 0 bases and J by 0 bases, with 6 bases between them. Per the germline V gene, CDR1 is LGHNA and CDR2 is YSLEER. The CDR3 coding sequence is TGCGCCAGCAGCCAAGACCTGAGCTCTGGAAACACCATATATTTT. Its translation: CASSQDLSSGNTIYF.

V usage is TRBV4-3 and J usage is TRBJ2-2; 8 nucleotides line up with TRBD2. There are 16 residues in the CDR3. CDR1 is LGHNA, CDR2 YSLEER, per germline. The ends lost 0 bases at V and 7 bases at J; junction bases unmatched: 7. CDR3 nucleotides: TGCGCCAGCAGCCAAGAAGCGGGAGAACGGAACGGGGAGCTGTTTTTT. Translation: CASSQEAGERNGELFF.

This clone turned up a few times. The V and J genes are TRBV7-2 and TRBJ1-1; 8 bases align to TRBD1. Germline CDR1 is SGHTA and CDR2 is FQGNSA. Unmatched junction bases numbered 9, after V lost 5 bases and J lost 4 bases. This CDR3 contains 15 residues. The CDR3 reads CASSPFPRGRTEAFF. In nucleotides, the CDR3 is TGTGCCAGCAGCCCCTTCCCCAGGGGGCGCACTGAAGCTTTCTTT.

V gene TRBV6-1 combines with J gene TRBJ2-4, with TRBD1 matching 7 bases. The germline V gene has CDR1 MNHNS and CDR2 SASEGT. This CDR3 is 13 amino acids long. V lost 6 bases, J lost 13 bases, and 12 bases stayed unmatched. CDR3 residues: CASSESAGTAQYF. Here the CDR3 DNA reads TGTGCCAGCAGCGAAAGCGCCGGGACAGCGCAGTACTTC.

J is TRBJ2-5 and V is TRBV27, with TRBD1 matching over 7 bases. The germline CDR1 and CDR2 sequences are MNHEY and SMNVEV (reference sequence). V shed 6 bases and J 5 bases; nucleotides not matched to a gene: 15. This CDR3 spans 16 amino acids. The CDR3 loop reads CASSTDRSTPLETQYF. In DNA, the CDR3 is TGTGCCAGCAGCACGGACAGGTCCACCCCCCTTGAGACCCAGTACTTC.

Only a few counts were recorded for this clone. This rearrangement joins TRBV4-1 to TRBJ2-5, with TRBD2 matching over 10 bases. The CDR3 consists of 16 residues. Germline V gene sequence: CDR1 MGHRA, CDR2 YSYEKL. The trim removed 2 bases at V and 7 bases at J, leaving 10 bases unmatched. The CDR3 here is CASSQLSGRVLGTQYF. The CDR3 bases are TGCGCCAGCAGCCAACTGAGCGGGAGGGTCCTAGGGACCCAGTACTTC.

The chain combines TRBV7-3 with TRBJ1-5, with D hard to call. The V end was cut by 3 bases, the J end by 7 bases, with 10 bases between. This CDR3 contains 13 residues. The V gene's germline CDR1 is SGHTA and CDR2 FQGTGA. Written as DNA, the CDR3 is TGTGCCAGCAGCTTGCACTTCGGGCAGCCCCAGCATTTT. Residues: CASSLHFGQPQHF.